The clone carrying this T cell receptor (beta chain) is a singleton in its sample. Antigen: not known. Its ends do not fully match the called genes, so a read error is possible. Per germline, CDR1 SGHTS and CDR2 YDEGEE. The CDR3 covers 8 residues. Naive CD8 cells lacked CD45RO and underwent positive selection for CCR7, leaving out terminally differentiated effector memory CD45RA+ cells. The protocol was immunoSEQ multiplex PCR, while the TCRdb copy is restricted to in-frame clones and leaves out a portion. The table has more than 2 million clones, about 95% seen once; the top ten hold roughly 1%. The data were taken from a study of shared clonotypes between healthy human individuals. Study at large: Per donor, three plates held CD4 naive cells, three held CD4 memory, two held CD8 naive and one held CD8 memory.

General study findings and limits: Compared with clonotypes that all four donors shared, non-shared clonotypes had lower generation probabilities. A handful of donors showed sharing of approximately 4.7% of naive CD4 clonotypes.

The J gene is TRBJ1-4, the V gene TRBV5-8; no definite D call. The sequencing sample was made of naive CD8+ T cells sorted from blood. The TCR comes from a man younger than 30 in good health. The chain's CDR3 is CASSLEPF. The CDR3 DNA reads as TGTGCCAGCAGCTTGGAACCTTTT.